The 15 T cell receptor beta chains listed next were all sequenced from one sample in a study of T cell responses to AZD1222 COVID-19 vaccine. Repertoires were generated with immunoSEQ multiplex PCR, while TCRdb's copy carries only in-frame clones and drops some. This sample has about 140,000 clones, with just under 95% found just once. The material was peripheral blood, obtained on day 0 of AZD1222 vaccination. Source of these receptors: an adult in good health.

This clone was seen only a few times. This chain connects TRBV5-4 to TRBJ2-2, with 8 bases that match TRBD1. The CDR3 extends over 15 amino acids. V dropped 3 bases and J dropped 5; count of bases not matched to a gene: 6. Looked up from germline, CDR1 is SGHNT and CDR2 is YYREEE (reference sequence). This chain's CDR3 is CASSSTTGGTGELFF. In nucleotides, the CDR3 is TGTGCCAGCAGCTCAACAACAGGGGGAACCGGGGAGCTGTTTTTT.

The rearrangement uses TRBV6-6 and TRBJ1-3, with 8 positions matching TRBD1. Germline CDR1 is MNHNY and CDR2 is SVGAGI (reference sequence). V was pared by 4 bases and J by 3 bases, with 5 bases of the junction left unmatched. The CDR3 length is 15 residues. CDR3 DNA sequence: TGTGCCAGCAGTTCCGCACAGGGGGATGGAAACACCATATATTTT. Protein sequence: CASSSAQGDGNTIYF.

The J gene is TRBJ1-1, the V gene TRBV19; 7 bases are shared with TRBD1. V gave up 1 base and J gave up 1 base; unmatched junction bases: 6. Per germline, CDR1 LNHDA and CDR2 SQIVND (reference sequence). The length of the CDR3 is 16 residues. In nucleotides, the CDR3 is TGTGCCAGTAGTATAGTCCCCTACAGGGGGAACACTGAAGCTTTCTTT. Amino acid sequence: CASSIVPYRGNTEAFF.

In this sample, this clone turned up once. The chain employs TRBV6-1 and TRBJ1-2; no clear D. CDR3 length: 15 amino acids. V dropped 0 bases and J dropped 8 bases, with 16 bases sitting between them. Looked up from germline, CDR1 is MNHNS and CDR2 is SASEGT. CDR3 amino acids: CASSEAADNVYGYTF. Written as DNA, the CDR3 is TGTGCCAGCAGTGAAGCGGCAGACAATGTATACGGCTACACCTTC.

This clone appeared a few times. V and J are TRBV4-1 and TRBJ2-7, with D hard to call. Deletions cut 0 bases from V and 7 bases from J, with 16 bases between. Germline loops: CDR1 MGHRA, CDR2 YSYEKL. This CDR3 comprises 15 residues. The CDR3 region is CASSQDVLLLGEQYF. The CDR3 DNA reads TGCGCCAGCAGCCAAGACGTACTCCTCCTGGGTGAGCAGTACTTC.

The gene calls are TRBV5-6 and TRBJ1-1, with D unclear. Germline CDR1 is SGHDT and CDR2 is YYEEEE. This CDR3 is built from 12 residues. V dropped 1 base and J dropped 7 bases, with 8 bases sitting between them. CDR3 amino acids: CASSLRRDEAFF. The CDR3 nucleotides read TGTGCCAGCAGCTTGCGGAGGGATGAAGCTTTCTTT.

The chain combines TRBV2 with TRBJ2-7; 8 bases line up with TRBD1. CDR3 length equals 13 residues. The V gene's germline CDR1 is SNHLY and CDR2 FYNNEI. V lost 8 bases, J lost 2 bases, and 5 bases stayed unmatched. The CDR3 DNA reads TGTGCCAGCGGGGGACAGGACGCCTACGAGCAGTACTTC. Its protein product is CASGGQDAYEQYF.

The chain is built from TRBV30 and TRBJ2-7; 8 bases are shared with TRBD2. The germline gives CDR1 GTSNPN, CDR2 SVGIG (reference sequence). The CDR3 spans 14 residues. J was trimmed by 2 bases and V by 3 bases; bases with no gene match: 6. The CDR3 loop is CAWRLTSGAYEQYF. The CDR3 bases are TGTGCCTGGAGACTCACTAGCGGTGCCTACGAGCAGTACTTC.

The rearrangement uses TRBV30 and TRBJ1-1; a possible D gene is TRBD1 (5 bases). From germline, CDR1 is GTSNPN and CDR2 SVGIG (reference sequence). The CDR3 consists of 12 residues. V shed 5 bases and J shed 4 bases, with 11 bases lying between them. CDR3 region: CAWAPGTTEAFF. CDR3 bases: TGTGCCTGGGCCCCCGGGACCACTGAAGCTTTCTTT.

V and J are TRBV11-2 and TRBJ1-1; 8 bases map to TRBD1. The length of the CDR3 is 14 residues. Looked up from germline, CDR1 is SGHAT and CDR2 is FQNNGV. V trimming: 0 bases; J trimming: 11 bases; junction bases outside the gene matches: 8. The DNA for the CDR3 is TGTGCCAGCAGCTTAGATACGGACAGGGACGTCGCTTTCTTT. Its protein is CASSLDTDRDVAFF. The full variable domain, its missing parts supplied by reference TRBV11-2 and TRBJ1-1, is EAGVAQSPRYKIIEKRQSVAFWCNPISGHATLYWYQQILGQGPKLLIQFQNNGVVDDSQLPKDRFSAERLKGVDSTLKIQPAKLEDSAVYLCASSLDTDRDVAFFGQGTRLTVV.

The chain is built from TRBV30 and TRBJ2-1; D is ambiguous. Germline values: CDR1 GTSNPN, CDR2 SVGIG (reference sequence). The V end lost 2 bases, the J end lost 0 bases, and 8 bases lay between the germline ends. The CDR3 runs 14 residues. This CDR3 reads CAWSRAGSYNEQFF. The CDR3, as DNA: TGTGCCTGGAGTAGGGCTGGCTCCTACAATGAGCAGTTCTTC. Filled out from reference TRBV30 and TRBJ2-1, the complete variable domain reads SQTIHQWPATLVQPVGSPLSLECTVEGTSNPNLYWYRQAAGRGLQLLFYSVGIGQISSEVPQNLSASRPQDRQFILSSKKLLLSDSGFYLCAWSRAGSYNEQFFGPGTRLTVL.

The J gene is TRBJ2-2, the V gene TRBV27; 7 bases agree with TRBD1. The CDR3 length is 15 residues. The germline CDR1 and CDR2 sequences are MNHEY and SMNVEV (reference sequence). With V trimmed by 6 bases and J by 2 bases, 6 bases remained unmatched. CDR3 in DNA: TGTGCCAGCAGAAGGGGGCCCACTAACACCGGGGAGCTGTTTTTT. Residues: CASRRGPTNTGELFF.

The chain uses TRBV20-1 and TRBJ2-7; D is unresolved. Germline values: CDR1 DFQATT, CDR2 SNEGSKA (reference sequence). The ends were cut back, 3 bases at V and 2 bases at J, with 11 bases in the middle. CDR3 length: 13 amino acids. The CDR3 sequence is CSASGRWAYEQYF. DNA of the CDR3: TGCAGTGCTAGTGGTCGGTGGGCCTACGAGCAGTACTTC.

The chain uses TRBV3-1 (or the pseudogene TRBV3-2) and TRBJ1-1; a possible D gene is TRBD1 (6 bases). The CDR3 contains 13 residues. Per the germline V gene, CDR1 is LGHDT and CDR2 is YNNKEL (reference sequence). The V end lost 4 bases, the J end lost 5 bases, and 11 bases lay between the germline ends. The CDR3 DNA reads as TGTGCCAGCAGCCCCCAGGGGAGAACTGAAGCTTTCTTT. Its protein is CASSPQGRTEAFF.

This chain joins TRBV15 and TRBJ1-1; possible D gene TRBD1, 6 bases. Deletions cut 7 bases from V and 4 bases from J, with 13 bases between. The germline gives CDR1 LNHNV, CDR2 YYDKDF (reference sequence). The CDR3 sequence is 13 residues long. CDR3 nucleotide sequence: TGTGCCACCACCCAGAAGGGGGGCACTGAAGCTTTCTTT. Amino acids: CATTQKGGTEAFF.